This T cell receptor (beta chain) was sequenced in a study of T cell repertoires in urothelial bladder cancer (dated by TCRdb to the late 2010s). In terms of the full investigation: Clinical stages of the approximately twelve resected lesions were three cT0, three cTa, three cT1 and three cT2 or greater. In the study, clonality of the TCR repertoire in bladder tumors was compared against clonality in benign bladder inflammation. About eleven patients who had bladder lesions and were undergoing transurethral resection were prospectively identified. A total of eleven to twelve resected bladder lesions, made up of urothelial carcinoma (UC+) and benign (UC-) specimens, were studied.

Study-wide findings and limitations: A median tumor infiltrating lymphocyte percentage of approximately 2% was observed in carcinoma specimens, compared with 9.5% to 15% in benign specimens. In carcinoma specimens a single T-cell clone made up as much as 17% of infiltrating lymphocytes, compared with around 1.8% in benign specimens. Urothelial carcinoma specimens had fewer T cells than benign specimens, with medians of about 5,800 and 28,000.

As regards this clone: Its cognate antigen has yet to be identified. The input lacks base qualities; no much larger clone sits a single base away.

V is cut by 4 bases and J by 0 bases, and the space between the germline ends is 10 bases. CDR1 is given as MNHNS and CDR2 as SASEGT, both from the germline V gene. There are 14 amino acids in the CDR3, from cysteine to phenylalanine inclusive. Only the CDR3 part of the read is kept: 42 bases, read in frame from the first base. The TCR beta chain CDR3 region was sequenced with the immunoSEQ assay. Turning to the authors' computational methods: T-cell fraction, clonal dominance and maximum TCR clone frequency were calculated for each specimen. TCRdb mirrors the immuneACCESS table, restricted to in-frame sequences. Some clones are absent from its copies; in checked studies, under half trace to an unresolved V gene, and the reason for the others is unknown. Clonal size and the V and J genes are those of that table, whereas D and trimming came from the DNA. In all, the sample holds 2,200 or so clones, and about 75% of those were seen once. Of the sample, about a tenth is held by the ten largest clones.

At transurethral resection, specimens of the bladder lesions were collected and then stored at -80C. DNA was extracted from bladder specimens collected at transurethral resection. This sequence uses TRBV6-1 and TRBJ2-7, and perhaps TRBD1 as D gene, on 6 matching bases. This clonotype was sampled from a human donor with urothelial carcinoma. Sequenced sample: tumor-infiltrating cells from bladder cancer. This receptor has the CDR3 CASSGGGYSYEQYF. The DNA sequence follows: TGTGCCAGCAGTGGTGGGGGCTACTCCTACGAGCAGTACTTC.